The rows below give T cell receptor beta chains drawn from one sample of a study of shared clonotypes between healthy human individuals. Clones were read by immunoSEQ multiplex PCR, and TCRdb kept only the in-frame ones, dropping some. The repertoire holds roughly 2,300,000 clones, with 80% to 95% as singletons. The sequenced material came from naive CD4+ T cells from PBMCs. The source is a young man in good health. Some clones in this sample may be carry-over from other donors' samples. Each CDR3 is given with its conserved first and last residue. Fields, in order: D gene, J gene, clone size, V gene, CDR3 protein, CDR3 DNA. The D gene is left open where the match is weak. Clone size, where shown, is once, few, many, or a class for clones that have expanded.

>.|TRBJ2-7|.|TRBV19
CASSIEGRGGEQYF
TGTGCCAGTAGTATAGAGGGCAGGGGCGGCGAGCAGTACTTC
>.|TRBJ2-7|.|TRBV7-2
CASSFRGAYEQYF
TGTGCCAGCAGCTTTAGGGGTGCCTACGAGCAGTACTTC
>TRBD2|TRBJ2-3|.|TRBV5-1
CASSRAGTSPYLADTQYF
TGCGCCAGCAGCCGCGCCGGGACTAGCCCTTACCTGGCAGATACGCAGTATTTT
>.|TRBJ2-5|.|TRBV29-1
CSVEEDFSREETQYF
TGCAGCGTTGAAGAAGACTTCTCGAGGGAAGAGACCCAGTACTTC
>.|TRBJ1-3|once|TRBV19
CASGQGGLRNTIYF
TGTGCCAGTGGGCAGGGAGGTCTAAGAAACACCATATATTTT
>TRBD1|TRBJ2-1|.|TRBV5-1
CASSTGQGIIGSSYNEQFF
TGCGCCAGCAGCACGGGACAGGGGATAATCGGGAGCTCCTACAATGAGCAGTTCTTC
>TRBD1|TRBJ2-7|.|TRBV2
CASSADRGRDEQYF
TGTGCCAGCAGCGCGGACAGGGGTAGGGACGAGCAGTACTTC
>TRBD1|TRBJ1-1|.|TRBV28
CASDTGGPRNTEAFF
TGTGCCAGCGATACAGGGGGCCCTAGGAACACTGAAGCTTTCTTT
>TRBD1|TRBJ2-2|.|TRBV5-4
CASSQGARKTNTGELFF
TGTGCCAGCAGCCAGGGGGCGCGAAAGACGAACACCGGGGAGCTGTTTTTT
>.|TRBJ2-4|.|TRBV11-2
CASSGGLPPKNIQYF
TGTGCCAGCAGCGGGGGATTACCTCCCAAAAACATTCAGTACTTC
>.|TRBJ1-1|few|TRBV30
CAWSWGRVVVFF
TGTGCCTGGAGCTGGGGGCGCGTCGTTGTTTTCTTT
>.|TRBJ2-7|.|TRBV25-1
CASSDSPSYEQYF
TGTGCCAGCAGTGACAGCCCCTCCTACGAGCAGTACTTC
>.|TRBJ2-7|.|TRBV15
CATSRGVAGLYEQYF
TGTGCCACCAGCAGGGGGGTGGCAGGGCTGTACGAGCAGTACTTC
>.|TRBJ1-1|once|TRBV9
CASSVERAGVNTEAFF
TGTGCCAGCAGCGTAGAGAGGGCTGGGGTGAACACTGAAGCTTTCTTT
>TRBD1|TRBJ1-3|.|TRBV6-1
CASSEQGAFSGNTIYF
TGTGCCAGCAGTGAACAGGGGGCGTTCTCTGGAAACACCATATATTTT
>TRBD1|TRBJ1-5|.|TRBV27
CASSPGTGIRPQHF
TGTGCCAGCAGTCCGGGGACAGGCATTCGGCCCCAGCATTTT
>.|TRBJ2-7|.|TRBV19
CASSTPGSGETYEQYF
TGTGCCAGTAGTACCCCGGGGTCAGGGGAAACCTACGAGCAGTACTTC
>.|TRBJ2-3|.|TRBV2
CASRGGLVGYADTQYF
TGTGCCAGCAGGGGGGGTTTGGTGGGTTATGCAGATACGCAGTATTTT
>TRBD1|TRBJ1-2|few|TRBV13
CASSARDRETYGYTF
TGTGCCAGCAGCGCGAGGGACAGGGAAACCTATGGCTACACCTTC
>.|TRBJ2-5|.|TRBV14
CASSSNEAETQYF
TGTGCCAGCAGCTCCAACGAGGCAGAGACCCAGTACTTC
>.|TRBJ2-1|.|TRBV2
CASIWGLGAYNEQFF
TGTGCCAGTATCTGGGGGCTAGGGGCCTACAATGAGCAGTTCTTC
>TRBD1|TRBJ2-1|.|TRBV9
CASSARGREQFF
TGTGCCAGCAGCGCTAGGGGGCGTGAGCAGTTCTTC
>TRBD1|TRBJ1-2|.|TRBV28
CASGQGWAYGYTF
TGTGCCAGTGGACAGGGGTGGGCCTATGGCTACACCTTC
>.|TRBJ2-4|.|TRBV10-3
CAISQRGTANIQYF
TGTGCCATCAGCCAGAGGGGGACGGCGAACATTCAGTACTTC
>TRBD2|TRBJ2-5|.|TRBV28
CASSSRLAGGPSQYF
TGTGCCAGCAGTTCCCGACTAGCGGGAGGGCCCTCCCAGTACTTC
>.|TRBJ1-3|.|TRBV5-4
CASSASSGSSGNTIYF
TGTGCCAGCAGCGCTAGCTCGGGCTCCTCTGGAAACACCATATATTTT
>.|TRBJ1-1|.|TRBV18
CASLHTENTEAFF
TGTGCCAGCCTCCATACAGAGAACACTGAAGCTTTCTTT
>.|TRBJ1-2|.|TRBV28
CASSYRATTRGYTF
TGTGCCAGCAGTTACAGGGCCACGACGCGGGGCTACACCTTC
>.|TRBJ1-3|few|TRBV9
CASSVGPLSGNTIYF
TGTGCCAGCAGCGTAGGACCACTGTCTGGAAACACCATATATTTT
>TRBD2|TRBJ2-7|once|TRBV5-4
CASSSASGYYEQYF
TGTGCCAGCAGCTCCGCTAGCGGGTACTACGAGCAGTACTTC
>.|TRBJ1-1|once|TRBV28
CASSRGGRTEAFF
TGTGCCAGCAGTCGGGGGGGAAGGACTGAAGCTTTCTTT
>.|TRBJ1-1|once|TRBV5-1
CASRVDDQSAFF
TGCGCCAGCAGGGTGGATGATCAATCGGCTTTCTTT
>.|TRBJ2-4|.|TRBV5-6
CASSPPGASNIQYF
TGTGCCAGCAGCCCCCCGGGGGCCTCAAACATTCAGTACTTC
>TRBD2|TRBJ2-3|.|TRBV5-1
CATRLAGLTDTQYF
TGCGCCACCCGTCTAGCGGGCCTAACAGATACGCAGTATTTT
>TRBD1|TRBJ1-2|.|TRBV28
CASSLTPTGRRDYGYTF
TGTGCCAGCAGCCTGACCCCGACAGGGCGGAGAGACTATGGCTACACCTTC
>.|TRBJ1-1|few|TRBV28
CASSFGQTEAFF
TGTGCCAGCAGTTTTGGGCAAACTGAAGCTTTCTTT
>.|TRBJ2-7|.|TRBV2
CASSEPGRYEQYF
TGTGCCAGCAGTGAACCTGGTCGCTACGAGCAGTACTTC
>TRBD2|TRBJ2-2|.|TRBV5-5
CASRLAGTNTGELFF
TGTGCCAGCAGATTAGCGGGAACAAACACCGGGGAGCTGTTTTTT
>TRBD2|TRBJ2-1|.|TRBV15
CATSRDLASGAKNEQFF
TGTGCCACCAGCAGAGATCTCGCTAGCGGGGCGAAGAATGAGCAGTTCTTC
>.|TRBJ2-5|.|TRBV5-1
CASSLRPVQETQYF
TGCGCCAGCAGTCTCCGTCCGGTCCAAGAGACCCAGTACTTC
>.|TRBJ2-2|.|TRBV6-5
CASSVPGTGELFF
TGTGCCAGCAGTGTCCCGGGGACCGGGGAGCTGTTTTTT
>.|TRBJ2-5|.|TRBV6-5
CASRLDVETQYF
TGTGCCAGCAGATTAGACGTAGAGACCCAGTACTTC
>.|TRBJ2-2|.|TRBV7-8
CASSSVNTGELFF
TGTGCCAGCAGCTCCGTTAACACCGGGGAGCTGTTTTTT
>.|TRBJ2-2|.|TRBV6-1
CASTLGAHDPGELFF
TGTGCCAGCACCTTGGGAGCCCATGACCCCGGGGAGCTGTTTTTT
>TRBD2|TRBJ2-1|.|TRBV7-3
CASSLLAGDPLGEQFF
TGTGCCAGCAGCTTGCTAGCGGGAGACCCCTTAGGTGAGCAGTTCTTC